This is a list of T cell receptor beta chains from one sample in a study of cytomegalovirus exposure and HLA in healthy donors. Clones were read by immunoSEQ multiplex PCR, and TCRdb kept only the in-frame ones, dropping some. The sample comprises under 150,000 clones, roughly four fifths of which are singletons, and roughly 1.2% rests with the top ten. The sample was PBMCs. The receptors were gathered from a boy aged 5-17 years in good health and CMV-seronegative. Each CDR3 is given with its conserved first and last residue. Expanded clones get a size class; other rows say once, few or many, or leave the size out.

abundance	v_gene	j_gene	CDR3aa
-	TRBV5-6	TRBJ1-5	CASSLYVGGGSNQPQHF
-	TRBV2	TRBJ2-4	CASSDVGGEVKNIQYF
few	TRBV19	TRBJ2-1	CASSSSQGRAYNEQFF
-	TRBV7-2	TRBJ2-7	CASSLGPPGGHEQYF
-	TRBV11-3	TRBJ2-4	CASSSPGAKNIQYF
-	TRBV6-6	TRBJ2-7	CASSYLTTGEQYF
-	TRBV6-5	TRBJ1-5	CASSERTGTQPQHF
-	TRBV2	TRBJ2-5	CASGYRLAGGETQYF
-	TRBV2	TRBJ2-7	CASSEAVLGGGYEQYF
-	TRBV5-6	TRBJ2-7	CASSPGGQGGYEQYF
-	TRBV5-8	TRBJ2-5	CASSGQETQYF